Below are 15 T cell receptor beta chains sequenced from a single sample in a study of identical twins. TCRdb re-derived calls from the 5' RACE reads in MiXCR, one entry per CDR3 protein. Among more than 1.5 million distinct CDR3 sequences listed, about 32% were seen once. The sequencing input was cord blood. These receptors were obtained from a newborn girl in good health.

The chain carries TRBV7-2 and TRBJ2-1; 8 nucleotides line up with TRBD2. This CDR3 spans 15 amino acids. V trimming: 2 bases; J trimming: 6 bases; junction bases outside the gene matches: 6. CDR1 SGHTA and CDR2 FQGNSA come from the germline V gene. This chain's CDR3 is CASSLLGGGFNEQFF. The CDR3, as DNA: TGTGCCAGCAGCTTACTTGGCGGGGGGTTCAATGAGCAGTTCTTC.

This chain uses TRBV4-1 with TRBJ2-7, with D perhaps matching TRBD2 (7 bases). The CDR3 consists of 15 residues. Germline values: CDR1 MGHRA, CDR2 YSYEKL. V lost 3 bases, J lost 4 bases, and 16 bases lay in between. CDR3 coding DNA: TGCGCCAGCAGCCAGCTGCGGGGGCGAAAGTACGAGCAGTACTTC. Translated, it gives CASSQLRGRKYEQYF.

The chain is built from TRBV20-1 and TRBJ1-2; TRBD1 matches 8 bases. The V and J ends lost 3 bases and 1 base, in that order; junction bases with no gene match: 7. Looked up from germline, CDR1 is DFQATT and CDR2 is SNEGSKA (reference sequence). The CDR3 totals 15 residues. Here the CDR3 DNA reads TGCAGTGCTAGGGCAGGACAGGGCGGTAACTATGGCTACACCTTC. It encodes CSARAGQGGNYGYTF.

This clonotype appeared many times. The rearrangement joins TRBV27 to TRBJ2-4; D remains ambiguous. The CDR3 covers 13 residues. The V gene's germline CDR1 is MNHEY and CDR2 SMNVEV (reference sequence). V shed 6 bases and J shed 1 base, with 7 bases lying between them. Written as DNA, the CDR3 is TGTGCCAGCAGACCCGGGGCCAAAAACATTCAGTACTTC. Translated: CASRPGAKNIQYF.

In this sample, this clonotype turned up many times. This chain links TRBV25-1 with TRBJ2-3; TRBD2 matches 7 bases. Germline CDR1 MGHDK, CDR2 SYGVNS. Trimming removed 8 bases from V and 1 base from J; junction bases left unmatched: 6. This CDR3 is built from 14 residues. The CDR3 nucleotides are TGTGCCAGCCGAAAAACTAGCGGCACAGATACGCAGTATTTT. As protein: CASRKTSGTDTQYF.

The rearrangement links TRBV7-9 to TRBJ2-4; 8 nucleotides match TRBD1. Unmatched junction bases numbered 9, after V lost 5 bases and J lost 15 bases. Per germline, CDR1 SEHNR and CDR2 FQNEAQ (reference sequence). The length of the CDR3 is 12 residues. The CDR3: CASSPSRQGMYF. CDR3 in DNA: TGTGCCAGCAGCCCCTCAAGACAGGGGATGTACTTC.

The chain links TRBV10-3 to TRBJ2-5, with 9 positions matching TRBD2. The J call may be wrong; the DNA end is better matched by TRBJ2-7. Germline values: CDR1 ENHRY, CDR2 SYGVKD. The CDR3 has 14 amino acids. The CDR3 nucleotides are TGTGCCATCAGATCCATAGCGGGAGCCTACGAGCAGTACTTC. It specifies CAIRSIAGAYEQYF.

This clonotype was observed a handful of times. This chain connects TRBV18 to TRBJ1-2; the match to TRBD1 covers 7 bases. Germline V CDR1 and CDR2: KGHSH, LQKENI. The length of the CDR3 is 16 residues. The J segment lost 2 bases and the V segment lost 3 bases, leaving 9 bases of the junction unmatched. The CDR3 spells CASSPRDSYLNYGYTF. CDR3 in DNA: TGTGCCAGCTCACCGCGGGACAGCTACCTCAACTATGGCTACACCTTC.

The V gene is TRBV5-6, the J gene TRBJ2-7; D remains unclear. This CDR3 is built from 16 residues. V lost 0 bases to trimming and J lost 3 bases, with 16 bases between them. Germline V lookup: CDR1 SGHDT, CDR2 YYEEEE. CDR3 amino acids: CASSLGPSATLYEQYF. The DNA for the CDR3 is TGTGCCAGCAGCTTGGGTCCCTCGGCCACCCTCTACGAGCAGTACTTC.

J is TRBJ1-1 and V is TRBV28; tentative D call: TRBD1 (5 bases). V shed 5 bases and J shed 3 bases, with 25 bases lying between them. The V gene's germline CDR1 is MDHEN and CDR2 SYDVKM. The CDR3 consists of 18 residues. CDR3 amino acids: CASSPWGYSRRGDTEAFF. In nucleotides, the CDR3 is TGTGCCAGCAGTCCTTGGGGTTATAGCAGGAGGGGTGACACTGAAGCTTTCTTT.

The V and J genes are TRBV9 and TRBJ1-2; TRBD1 aligns across 11 bases. Per germline, CDR1 SGDLS and CDR2 YYNGEE. V was pared by 0 bases and J by 6 bases, with 7 bases of the junction left unmatched. This CDR3 is built from 16 residues. DNA of the CDR3: TGTGCCAGCAGCGTAGTCCCTGGGACAGGGGGTCATGGCTACACCTTC. As protein: CASSVVPGTGGHGYTF.

This clonotype came up a few times. The CDR3 DNA follows: TGTGCCAGCAGCTCAGAATATCTAGCGGGGAGCACAGATACGCAGTATTTT. This translates into CASSSEYLAGSTDTQYF. This chain joins TRBV13 and TRBJ2-3; 9 nucleotides line up with TRBD2. V lost 4 bases, J lost 0 bases, and 8 bases stayed unmatched. The CDR3 totals 17 residues. CDR1 and CDR2 from the germline V gene are PRHDT and FYEKMQ (reference sequence).

The gene calls are TRBV6-1 and TRBJ2-7; 7 nucleotides agree with TRBD2. The CDR3 is 15 amino acids. V was clipped by 1 base and J by 3 bases; unmatched bases: 6. The germline V gene encodes CDR1 MNHNS and CDR2 SASEGT. CDR3 nucleotides: TGTGCCAGCAGTGAAGGGCGGGAGCGGGTCTACGAGCAGTACTTC. Amino acid sequence: CASSEGRERVYEQYF.

The gene calls are TRBV3-1 and TRBJ2-7, with D unclear. Germline values: CDR1 LGHDT, CDR2 YNNKEL (reference sequence). The CDR3 runs to 17 residues. The V gene lost 4 bases and the J gene lost 0 bases, with 19 bases spanning the gap. CDR3 sequence (DNA): TGTGCCAGCAGCCGAACTTACGAAGACCTTAGCTCCTACGAGCAGTACTTC. Protein product: CASSRTYEDLSSYEQYF.

This clonotype showed up just a few times. This chain uses TRBV13 with TRBJ1-1; weak D call: TRBD1 (6 bases). V shed 0 bases and J shed 0 bases, with 11 bases lying between them. Looked up from germline, CDR1 is PRHDT and CDR2 is FYEKMQ (reference sequence). There are 16 residues in the CDR3. CDR3 DNA sequence: TGTGCCAGCAGCTTAGGAGGGGGTAGGATGAACACTGAAGCTTTCTTT. This encodes CASSLGGGRMNTEAFF.